This T cell receptor beta chain was documented in a study of glioma-infiltrating T cells. Findings of the study overall: Above-expected tissue-blood divergence occurred in all gliomas, most in low-grade ones.

This clonotype was found many times. Its matching antigen is unknown. V lost 7 bases, J lost 0 bases, and 19 bases lay in between. This CDR3 contains 15 residues. Germline V CDR1 and CDR2: DFQATT, SNEGSKA (reference sequence). Using RNA template, CDR3s of TCR alpha and beta were amplified with iRepertoire arm-PCR. Using its own MiXCR run on the multiplex PCR reads, TCRdb lists one record per CDR3 protein. There are over 90,000 distinct CDR3 sequences in the sample; about 30% occur only once, and less than 55% lies in the top ten. Specimen: glioma tissue, nonneoplastic brain tissue, or PBMCs (not recorded which). The chain links TRBV20-1 to TRBJ2-7, with TRBD1 as a possible D gene (6 bases). This receptor was obtained from a human donor with low-grade glioma or glioblastoma, undergoing nonglioma brain surgery, or in good health (not recorded which). The CDR3 loop reads CSVTSGGTYSYEQYF. Written as DNA, the CDR3 is TGCAGTGTTACCTCTGGGGGCACCTACTCCTACGAGCAGTACTTC.